This is a list of T cell receptor beta chains from one sample in a study of blood T cell repertoires in COVID-19. TCRdb keeps only in-frame clones here, not all; method: immunoSEQ multiplex PCR. The sample has around 190,000 clones, 88% seen once. The sequenced sample was PBMCs or T cells enriched from blood (not recorded which). Source of these receptors: a woman aged 18-29 years who had recovered from COVID-19. The CDR3 runs from the conserved cysteine through the conserved F or W. The order of the fields is clone size, D gene, V gene, J gene, CDR3 DNA, CDR3 protein. D genes are given only for firm matches. Some rows have no size entry. The others give once, few or many, or a class for an expanded clone.

clone_size: NA
d_call: NA
v_call: TRBV6-6
j_call: TRBJ1-5
cdr3_nt: TGTGCCAGCAGTTACTCGAGGGAGGAGGGTCAGCCCCAGCATTTT
cdr3_aa: CASSYSREEGQPQHF

clone_size: NA
d_call: NA
v_call: TRBV19
j_call: TRBJ1-2
cdr3_nt: TGTGCCACCCAGGACACCCCACGAAACTATGGCTACACCTTC
cdr3_aa: CATQDTPRNYGYTF

clone_size: NA
d_call: NA
v_call: TRBV6-6
j_call: TRBJ1-5
cdr3_nt: TGTGCCAGCACAGAAGAAGGGAGCGGCAATCAGCCCCAGCATTTT
cdr3_aa: CASTEEGSGNQPQHF

clone_size: once
d_call: TRBD1
v_call: TRBV5-1
j_call: TRBJ2-1
cdr3_nt: TGCGCCAGCAGCTTGGGTGCAGGGGGTTACAATGAGCAGTTCTTC
cdr3_aa: CASSLGAGGYNEQFF

clone_size: once
d_call: NA
v_call: TRBV6-5
j_call: TRBJ2-3
cdr3_nt: TGTGCCAGCCGGAGGAGTGGACCCACAGATACGCAGTATTTT
cdr3_aa: CASRRSGPTDTQYF

clone_size: NA
d_call: NA
v_call: TRBV7-9
j_call: TRBJ1-3
cdr3_nt: TGTGCCAGCAGCTCACCAGTCTCTGGAAACACCATATATTTT
cdr3_aa: CASSSPVSGNTIYF

clone_size: once
d_call: TRBD1
v_call: TRBV7-2
j_call: TRBJ1-3
cdr3_nt: TGTGCCAGCAGCTTAGGACAGGGGGCGAACACCATATATTTT
cdr3_aa: CASSLGQGANTIYF

clone_size: NA
d_call: TRBD2
v_call: TRBV6-5
j_call: TRBJ2-1
cdr3_nt: TGTGCCACAAGAGGACTAGTCAATGAGCAGTTCTTC
cdr3_aa: CATRGLVNEQFF

clone_size: NA
d_call: TRBD1
v_call: TRBV29-1
j_call: TRBJ2-7
cdr3_nt: TGCAGCGTACAAAGGGCGGCAGGGGGAGACGAGCAGTACTTC
cdr3_aa: CSVQRAAGGDEQYF

clone_size: NA
d_call: TRBD2
v_call: TRBV6-4
j_call: TRBJ2-1
cdr3_nt: TGTGCCAGCAGTGACTCAATGAGCCTAGCGGGAAATTCCTACAATGAGCAGTTCTTC
cdr3_aa: CASSDSMSLAGNSYNEQFF

clone_size: NA
d_call: TRBD2
v_call: TRBV5-1
j_call: TRBJ2-5
cdr3_nt: TGCGCCAGCAGCTCTAGCGGGGGGGCCGGAGAGACCCAGTACTTC
cdr3_aa: CASSSSGGAGETQYF

clone_size: NA
d_call: NA
v_call: TRBV7-8
j_call: TRBJ1-6
cdr3_nt: TGTGCCAGCAGCTTAGTTAGCTTCGTTACTTCACCCCTCCACTTT
cdr3_aa: CASSLVSFVTSPLHF

clone_size: NA
d_call: NA
v_call: TRBV10-2
j_call: TRBJ1-2
cdr3_nt: TGCGCCAGCAGTGAGTTCGTGGCAGGGTCTAACTATGGCTACACCTTC
cdr3_aa: CASSEFVAGSNYGYTF

clone_size: NA
d_call: TRBD1
v_call: TRBV6-2/TRBV6-3
j_call: TRBJ1-5
cdr3_nt: TGTGCCAGCAGTTTGAAGGGGGCGAGGAGCAATCAGCCCCAGCATTTT
cdr3_aa: CASSLKGARSNQPQHF

clone_size: NA
d_call: NA
v_call: TRBV4-1
j_call: TRBJ2-7
cdr3_nt: TGCGCCAGCAGCCAAGCGCGGCCGGAAAGCTCCTACGAGCAGTACTTC
cdr3_aa: CASSQARPESSYEQYF